Following are 17 T cell receptor beta chains from one sample sequenced in a study of control samples from healthy donors and cancer patients. Only in-frame clones appear in the TCRdb table, and some are missing; sequencing was by immunoSEQ multiplex PCR. Of fewer than 200,000 clones listed, 90% to 95% are singletons. The sample consisted of blood. The receptors were gathered from a man between 25 and 39 years old in good health.

The chain has TRBV27 and TRBJ2-3; D unclear. Germline CDR1 and CDR2: MNHEY and SMNVEV (reference sequence). Trimming shortened V by 2 bases and J by 0 bases, and 9 bases separated the two germline ends. CDR3 size: 15 residues. DNA for the CDR3: TGTGCCAGCAGTTTAACGAGGTCTAGCACAGATACGCAGTATTTT. Its translation: CASSLTRSSTDTQYF.

For the CDR3, the DNA is TGTGCCAGCAGCTCAAGCCCCGGGACAGGGATCGCCTACGAGCAGTACTTC. This codes for CASSSSPGTGIAYEQYF. This sequence joins TRBV7-9 and TRBJ2-7; 9 bases are shared with TRBD1. The junction had 12 bases not matched to a gene; V was cut back by 4 bases and J by 2 bases. The CDR3 totals 17 residues. Germline V gene sequence: CDR1 SEHNR, CDR2 FQNEAQ (reference sequence).

The CDR3 bases are TGTGCCAGCAGCCGCATCACGGGGGGGACAGATACGCAGTATTTT. Encoded protein: CASSRITGGTDTQYF. V and J are TRBV3-1 (or the pseudogene TRBV3-2) and TRBJ2-3, with 8 bases identical to TRBD2. Germline lookup yields CDR1 LGHDT and CDR2 YNNKEL (reference sequence). Trimming cost V 4 bases and J 3 bases; bases outside gene matches: 6. The length of the CDR3 is 15 residues.

The chain is built from TRBV5-4 and TRBJ2-2; 11 positions agree with TRBD2. Trimming cost V 0 bases and J 6 bases; bases outside gene matches: 4. CDR1 and CDR2 (germline): SGHNT, YYREEE (reference sequence). This CDR3 has 16 amino acids. This CDR3 is CASSLGLAGGAGELFF. DNA of the CDR3: TGTGCCAGCAGCTTGGGTCTAGCGGGGGGTGCCGGGGAGCTGTTTTTT.

The chain joins TRBV2 to TRBJ1-5, with a tentative D call TRBD1 (6 bases). This CDR3 comprises 15 residues. V lost 6 bases and J lost 1, with 13 bases in between. Germline CDR1 and CDR2: SNHLY and FYNNEI. The CDR3: CASSPTGLSNQPQHF. CDR3 nucleotides: TGTGCCAGCAGCCCCACAGGGTTAAGCAATCAGCCCCAGCATTTT.

This clone appeared once. The chain recombines TRBV29-1 with TRBJ2-7; 13 bases fit TRBD2. Germline V gene data show CDR1 as SQVTM and CDR2 as ANQGSEA. V shed 5 bases, J shed 0 bases, and the junction held 10 bases outside the gene matches. The CDR3 runs to 17 residues. This CDR3 reads CSVLARLAGGLSYEQYF. In nucleotides, the CDR3 is TGCAGCGTTCTCGCGAGACTAGCGGGAGGTCTCTCCTACGAGCAGTACTTC.

The V and J genes are TRBV5-1 and TRBJ2-2, with 13 bases aligning to TRBD2. The CDR3 covers 17 residues. Looked up from germline, CDR1 is SGHRS and CDR2 is YFSETQ. The J segment lost 1 base and the V segment lost 1 base, leaving 1 base of the junction unmatched. CDR3 DNA: TGCGCCAGCAGCTTGTGGACTAGCGGGGGGAACACCGGGGAGCTGTTTTTT. It translates to CASSLWTSGGNTGELFF.

This clone was seen a single time. The rearrangement links TRBV3-1 (or the pseudogene TRBV3-2) to TRBJ2-1; the D gene is possibly TRBD1 (6 bases). Germline assignment: CDR1 LGHDT and CDR2 YNNKEL (reference sequence). The CDR3 runs to 11 residues. V was clipped by 6 bases and J by 10 bases, with 10 bases between them. The chain's CDR3 is CASSSTGEQFF. The DNA of the CDR3 is TGTGCCAGCAGTTCCACAGGGGAGCAGTTCTTC.

The chain couples TRBV3-1 (or the pseudogene TRBV3-2) to TRBJ2-1; possible D gene TRBD1, 5 bases. Between the trimmed V and J ends, which lost 0 bases and 8 bases, there was a span of 8 bases. The germline gives CDR1 LGHDT, CDR2 YNNKEL (reference sequence). This CDR3 has 13 amino acids. CDR3 amino acids: CASSQDGRDEQFF. Written as DNA, the CDR3 is TGTGCCAGCAGCCAAGATGGCAGGGATGAGCAGTTCTTC.

The rearrangement uses TRBV12-3 or TRBV12-4 and TRBJ2-1; D unclear. This CDR3 region has 11 residues. V lost 2 bases and J lost 10, with 6 bases in between. CDR3 amino acids: CASSLSREQFF. In DNA, the CDR3 is TGTGCCAGCAGTTTATCCAGGGAGCAGTTCTTC.

The rearrangement joins TRBV5-4 to TRBJ2-7; TRBD2 aligns across 10 bases. The V and J ends lost 4 bases and 2 bases, in that order; junction bases with no gene match: 3. The CDR3 sequence is 14 residues long. Germline assignment: CDR1 SGHNT and CDR2 YYREEE (reference sequence). The CDR3: CASSLAGAPYEQYF. The CDR3 nucleotides read TGTGCCAGCAGCCTAGCGGGAGCCCCCTACGAGCAGTACTTC.

The rearrangement uses TRBV5-1 and TRBJ1-4; no clear D gene. Trimming pared 0 bases from V and 0 bases from J, leaving 9 bases between. The CDR3 length is 16 residues. In germline, CDR1 is SGHRS, CDR2 YFSETQ. The chain's CDR3 is CASSLEGTATNEKLFF. The CDR3 DNA is TGCGCCAGCAGCTTGGAGGGCACCGCAACTAATGAAAAACTGTTTTTT.

The gene calls are TRBV9 and TRBJ1-2; no clear D. The CDR3 extends over 14 amino acids. V lost 4 bases and J 4 bases, leaving 14 bases between the germline ends. Germline lookup yields CDR1 SGDLS and CDR2 YYNGEE. The CDR3 DNA is TGTGCCAGCAGCCCCGGCGGGCCCAGCTATGGCTACACCTTC. It codes for CASSPGGPSYGYTF.

The chain carries TRBV6-5 and TRBJ1-2; D is unresolved. Germline CDR1 and CDR2: MNHEY and SVGAGI. The CDR3 totals 14 residues. The germline V and J ends were trimmed by 8 bases and 3 bases, with 16 bases remaining between them. The CDR3 DNA is TGTGCCAGCGGAGACTCCCCCCAGTACTATGGCTACACCTTC. The encoded protein is CASGDSPQYYGYTF.

The chain is built from TRBV7-3 and TRBJ2-7; 8 bases line up with TRBD2. This CDR3 comprises 15 residues. Losses at the gene ends were 4 bases for V and 2 bases for J; bases not matched to a gene: 7. The germline gives CDR1 SGHTA, CDR2 FQGTGA. The CDR3 sequence: CASSYQAGDPYEQYF. DNA of the CDR3: TGTGCCAGCAGCTACCAAGCGGGAGACCCCTACGAGCAGTACTTC.

This chain links TRBV19 with TRBJ1-4; TRBD1 matches at 11 bases. The CDR3 has 17 amino acids. With V trimmed by 3 bases and J by 0 bases, 3 bases remained unmatched. CDR1 is LNHDA and CDR2 is SQIVND in the germline V gene (reference sequence). For the CDR3, the DNA is TGTGCCAGTAGTATCGGGACAGGGGGTACAACTAATGAAAAACTGTTTTTT. Translated: CASSIGTGGTTNEKLFF.

The chain is built from TRBV7-2 and TRBJ2-3; 7 positions agree with TRBD2. CDR3 length: 15 residues. The V and J ends lost 3 bases and 0 bases, in that order; junction bases with no gene match: 3. CDR1 is SGHTA, CDR2 FQGNSA, per germline. The CDR3 is CASSFGGGSTDTQYF. The CDR3 bases are TGTGCCAGCAGCTTTGGGGGGGGAAGCACAGATACGCAGTATTTT. Full variable domain (rest looked up from reference TRBV7-2 and TRBJ2-3): GAGVSQSPSNKVTEKGKDVELRCDPISGHTALYWYRQSLGQGLEFLIYFQGNSAPDKSGLPSDRFSAERTGGSVSTLTIQRTQQEDSAVYLCASSFGGGSTDTQYFGPGTRLTVL.